This T cell receptor (beta chain) was recovered during a study of blood T cell repertoires in COVID-19. Whole-study context: Both acute and convalescent COVID-19 samples were obtained from the United States, Italy and Spain. PBMCs, B-cell-depleted T cells, or T cells provided the cDNA or gDNA that made up the material.

Only in-frame clones appear in the TCRdb table, and some are missing; sequencing was by immunoSEQ multiplex PCR. The sample lists roughly 670,000 clones; about 87% were seen once. Germline V CDR1 and CDR2: LGHNA, YSLEER. Trimming removed 0 bases from V and 5 bases from J, with 13 bases in between. The length of the CDR3 is 15 residues. A few counts support this clone. This chain uses TRBV4-3 with TRBJ1-2; weak D call: TRBD1 (5 bases). This sequence originates from a woman aged 18-30 years with acute or convalescent COVID-19. Sequencing used peripheral blood. CDR3 region: CASSQEEGASYGYTF. The CDR3 DNA is TGCGCCAGCAGCCAAGAAGAAGGGGCCTCTTATGGCTACACCTTC.